This section outlines one T cell receptor beta chain sequence together with its context. Its matching antigen is unknown. Regarding time point: persistent/refractory GD, antithyroid drugs over 5 years with positive TRAb. The TCR library was made from RNA extracted from PBMCs. These data belong to a study of regulatory T cells in long-lasting Graves disease. About the research overall: Over 5 years of antithyroid drugs with positive TSH receptor antibodies was taken to mean persistent Graves' disease.

Findings of the study overall: Sample size was small, which may have lowered accuracy.

To make TCR beta libraries, researchers used iRepertoire HTBI primers and Arm-PCR of CDR3 regions. TCRdb re-called the multiplex PCR reads with MiXCR, one entry per CDR3 protein. Among around 450,000 distinct CDR3 sequences listed, around a fifth were seen once. V was pared by 5 bases and J by 4 bases, with 6 bases of the junction left unmatched. This CDR3 has 15 amino acids. The sample here was peripheral blood mononuclear cells (PBMCs), taken when the disease was refractory, from a patient treated with antithyroid drugs. The receptor's source is a female donor with Graves disease. This rearrangement joins TRBV12-3 or TRBV12-4 to TRBJ1-4, with 8 bases lining up with TRBD1. This chain's CDR3 is CASSPRQGYNEKLFF. DNA for the CDR3: TGTGCCAGCAGTCCCCGACAGGGGTATAATGAAAAACTGTTTTTT.